What follows describes a single T cell receptor beta chain. This specimen comes from a study of T cell changes during pregnancy in multiple sclerosis. Data came from immunoSEQ multiplex PCR; TCRdb stores just in-frame clones and leaves some out. The data hold about 70,000 clones, with just over 90% observed a single time. The CDR3 consists of 15 residues. Deletions cut 0 bases from V and 1 base from J, with 12 bases between. Germline-derived CDR1 and CDR2 are GTSNPN and SVGIG (reference sequence). The TCR sequence derives from a female donor with multiple sclerosis, enrolled in a pregnancy study. The chain uses TRBV30 and TRBJ2-5, with a weak D call TRBD1 (6 bases). The sample was peripheral blood, taken after pregnancy. DNA for the CDR3: TGTGCCTGGAGTGTACGACAGGCCTTCCAAGAGACCCAGTACTTC. Its protein product is CAWSVRQAFQETQYF. Based on the CDR3 plus reference TRBV30 and TRBJ2-5, the full variable domain is SQTIHQWPATLVQPVGSPLSLECTVEGTSNPNLYWYRQAAGRGLQLLFYSVGIGQISSEVPQNLSASRPQDRQFILSSKKLLLSDSGFYLCAWSVRQAFQETQYFGPGTRLLVL.